Reported below is one TCR beta chain. Its antigen is unidentified. Expressed TCRB transcripts were sequenced because the entire RNA isolate underwent reverse transcription. About 3.6 million reads was the average for naive, central memory and regulatory T cell samples. The method was immunoSEQ multiplex PCR; TCRdb's version includes in-frame clones alone and lacks a portion of them. The sample contains about 150,000 clones, more than 9% of which appear only once. The data stem from a study of beta chain features in type 1 diabetes. About the research overall: Examination spanned approximately 110 million sorted cells from all samples. Study-level findings and limits: Across all four CD4+ subsets, people with type 1 diabetes showed modestly shorter TCRB CDR3s. A potential PCR bias toward shorter templates would be equal in patient and control samples.

Germline values: CDR1 MDHEN, CDR2 SYDVKM. V lost 1 base to trimming and J lost 2 bases, with 7 bases between them. This CDR3 has 14 amino acids. This TCR derives from a young man in good health. This chain uses TRBV28 with TRBJ2-3; D call uncertain. The sequencing input was naive CD4+ T cells from blood. As DNA, the CDR3 is TGTGCCAGCAGTTTATCCCAAATCACAGATACGCAGTATTTT. Translated: CASSLSQITDTQYF.